These 5 T cell receptor beta chains were sequenced from one sample in a study of T cell clones after liver transplantation. Data came from immunoSEQ multiplex PCR; TCRdb stores just in-frame clones and leaves some out. The table shows approximately 19,000 clones, with around 82% occurring only once. Sequenced here: CD8+ T cells from blood, sampled less than 50 months after liver transplant. The source of these receptors is a human patient who received a liver transplant. A share of the T cells may be of graft donor origin.

The chain is built from TRBV28 and TRBJ1-5; D is perhaps TRBD1 (6 bases). V was clipped by 8 bases and J by 2 bases, with 16 bases between them. The length of the CDR3 is 15 residues. Germline V gives CDR1 MDHEN, CDR2 SYDVKM. In DNA form, the CDR3 reads TGTGCCAGCCGGACAGAGGGGGTGCGCAATCAGCCCCAGCATTTT. This translates into CASRTEGVRNQPQHF. The full variable domain, rest sourced from reference TRBV28 and TRBJ1-5, is DVKVTQSSRYLVKRTGEKVFLECVQDMDHENMFWYRQDPGLGLRLIYFSYDVKMKEKGDIPEGYSVSREKKERFSLILESASTNQTSMYLCASRTEGVRNQPQHFGDGTRLSIL.

The chain uses TRBV15 and TRBJ1-5; D might be TRBD1 (5 bases). The ends were cut back, 0 bases at V and 3 bases at J, with 9 bases in the middle. The CDR3 spans 15 residues. Germline CDR1 is LNHNV and CDR2 is YYDKDF (reference sequence). The CDR3 region is CATSRDWGDNQPQHF. The CDR3, as DNA: TGTGCCACCAGCAGAGATTGGGGCGACAATCAGCCCCAGCATTTT.

In this sample, this clone turned up a few times. V is TRBV27 and J is TRBJ1-1; unclear D gene. Germline CDR1 and CDR2: MNHEY and SMNVEV (reference sequence). This CDR3 is built from 14 residues. The ends were cut back, 0 bases at V and 4 bases at J, with 9 bases in the middle. CDR3 region: CASSLSSWATEAFF. DNA for the CDR3: TGTGCCAGCAGTTTATCGTCGTGGGCCACTGAAGCTTTCTTT.

The chain uses TRBV7-8 and TRBJ2-5; TRBD1 aligns across 7 bases. Trimming at V came to 2 bases and at J to 0 bases, leaving 9 bases not matched to a gene. This CDR3 is built from 17 residues. Germline CDR1 SGHVS, CDR2 FQNEAQ. The CDR3 spells CASSLFTGQRYQETQYF. CDR3 nucleotide sequence: TGTGCCAGCAGCTTATTTACGGGACAGAGGTACCAAGAGACCCAGTACTTC.

A few counts support this clone. The chain employs TRBV27 and TRBJ1-5; D is ambiguous. This CDR3 is 13 amino acids long. V lost 0 bases and J lost 6, with 6 bases in between. CDR1 and CDR2 (germline): MNHEY, SMNVEV (reference sequence). CDR3 sequence (DNA): TGTGCCAGCAGTTTATCGGAGGGTCAGCCCCAGCATTTT. Amino acid sequence: CASSLSEGQPQHF.